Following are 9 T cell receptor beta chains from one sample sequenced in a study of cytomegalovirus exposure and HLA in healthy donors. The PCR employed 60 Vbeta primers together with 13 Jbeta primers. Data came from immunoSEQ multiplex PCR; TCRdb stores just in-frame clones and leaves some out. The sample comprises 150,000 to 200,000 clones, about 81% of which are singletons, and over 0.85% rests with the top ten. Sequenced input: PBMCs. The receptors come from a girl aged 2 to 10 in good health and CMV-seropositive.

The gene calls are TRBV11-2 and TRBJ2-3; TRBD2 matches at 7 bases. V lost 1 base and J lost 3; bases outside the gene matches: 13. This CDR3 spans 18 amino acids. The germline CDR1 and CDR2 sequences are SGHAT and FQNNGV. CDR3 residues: CASSLVLAPGGGTDTQYF. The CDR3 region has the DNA TGTGCCAGCAGCTTAGTCCTTGCGCCGGGAGGAGGAACAGATACGCAGTATTTT.

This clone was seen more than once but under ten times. CDR3 amino acids: CASSLALGLAINEQFF. In DNA, the CDR3 is TGTGCCAGCAGCTTAGCGCTGGGACTAGCTATCAATGAGCAGTTCTTC. The V gene is TRBV7-2, the J gene TRBJ2-1; 9 positions match TRBD2. The CDR3 covers 16 residues. CDR1 and CDR2 (germline): SGHTA, FQGNSA. V lost 0 bases, J lost 6 bases, and 6 bases stayed unmatched.

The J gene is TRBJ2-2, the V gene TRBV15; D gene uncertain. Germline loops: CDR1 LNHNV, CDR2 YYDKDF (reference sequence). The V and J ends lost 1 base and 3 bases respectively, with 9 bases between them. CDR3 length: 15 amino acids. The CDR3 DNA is TGTGCCACCAGCAGAGGAGACCTAGACACCGGGGAGCTGTTTTTT. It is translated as CATSRGDLDTGELFF.

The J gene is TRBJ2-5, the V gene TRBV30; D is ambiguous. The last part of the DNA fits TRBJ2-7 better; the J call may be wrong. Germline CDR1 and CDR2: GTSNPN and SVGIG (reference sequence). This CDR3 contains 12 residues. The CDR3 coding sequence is TGTGCCTGGAGTGTACGAGCCTACGAGCAGTACTTC. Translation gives CAWSVRAYEQYF.

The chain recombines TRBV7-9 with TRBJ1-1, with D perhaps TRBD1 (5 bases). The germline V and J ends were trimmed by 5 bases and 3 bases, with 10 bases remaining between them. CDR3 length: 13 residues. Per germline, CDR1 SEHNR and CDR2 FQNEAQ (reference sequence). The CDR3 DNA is TGTGCCAGCAGCCCAGGGAAATACACTGAAGCTTTCTTT. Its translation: CASSPGKYTEAFF.

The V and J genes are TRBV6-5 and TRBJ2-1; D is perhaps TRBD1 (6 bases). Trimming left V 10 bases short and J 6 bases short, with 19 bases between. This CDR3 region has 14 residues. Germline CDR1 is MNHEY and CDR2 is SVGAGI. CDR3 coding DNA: TGTGCCACCCGAGGGGGACACTCACCCAATGAGCAGTTCTTC. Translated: CATRGGHSPNEQFF.

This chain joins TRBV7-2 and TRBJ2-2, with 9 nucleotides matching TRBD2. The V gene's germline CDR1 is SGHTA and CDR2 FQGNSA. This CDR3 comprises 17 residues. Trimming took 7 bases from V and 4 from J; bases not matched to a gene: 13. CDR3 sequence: CASTTSVAGVGTGELFF. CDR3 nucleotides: TGTGCCAGCACCACAAGTGTAGCGGGAGTGGGCACCGGGGAGCTGTTTTTT.

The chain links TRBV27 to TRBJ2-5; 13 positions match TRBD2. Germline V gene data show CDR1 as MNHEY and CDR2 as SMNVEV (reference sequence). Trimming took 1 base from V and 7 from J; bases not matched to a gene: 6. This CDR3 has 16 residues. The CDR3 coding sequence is TGTGCCAGCAGTTTATGGACTAGCGGGGGTATTGGGACCCAGTACTTC. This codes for CASSLWTSGGIGTQYF.

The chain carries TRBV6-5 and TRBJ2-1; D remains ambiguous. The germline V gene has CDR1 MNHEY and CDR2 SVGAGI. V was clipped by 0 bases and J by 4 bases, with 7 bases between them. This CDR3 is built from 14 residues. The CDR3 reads CASSYSGDYNEQFF. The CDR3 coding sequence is TGTGCCAGCAGTTACTCTGGAGATTACAATGAGCAGTTCTTC.